A selection of T cell receptor beta chains follows, all from one sample in a study of T cells in Graves' hyperthyroidism and ophthalmopathy. Each CDR3 protein is one row after TCRdb ran MiXCR on the multiplex PCR reads. The data show more than 350,000 distinct CDR3 sequences, with around 15% seen just once and around 20% held by the top ten. Sequencing was done on a sample of blood. All receptors derive from a woman in her sixties with Graves' ophthalmopathy. CDR3s include the opening cysteine and the closing phenylalanine or tryptophan. D genes are given only for firm matches. Clone size appears in some rows only: once, few, many, or a class for an expanded clone.

TRBV6-2/TRBV6-3	TRBJ1-5	many	.	TGTGCCAGCAGTGGGGTTTGGGCCAATCAGCCCCAGCATTTT	CASSGVWANQPQHF
TRBV15	TRBJ2-7	.	.	TGTGCCACCAGCAGAGATTTTGGAGTCTACGAGCAGTACTTC	CATSRDFGVYEQYF
TRBV12-3/TRBV12-4	TRBJ2-7	many	TRBD2	TGTGCCAGCAGTTTAATGGTAGCGGGGCTCTCCTACGAGCAGTACTTC	CASSLMVAGLSYEQYF
TRBV19	TRBJ2-6	.	TRBD2	TGTGCCAGTACCCCGCCCCGGGGGAGGGCGACTGGGGCCAACGTCCTGACTTTC	CASTPPRGRATGANVLTF
TRBV7-9	TRBJ2-1	many	.	TGTGCCAGCAGCCGTTGGGGGGAAGATGAGCAGTTCTTC	CASSRWGEDEQFF
TRBV7-2	TRBJ1-2	many	TRBD1	TGTGCCAGCAGCCTACAGGGGGCTAACTATGGCTACACCTTC	CASSLQGANYGYTF
TRBV7-3	TRBJ2-2	.	.	TGTGCCAGCAGCTTAAAAGTGGCTGGGGAGATCGGGGAGCTGTTTTTT	CASSLKVAGEIGELFF
TRBV27	TRBJ2-6	few	.	TGTGCCAGCAGTTCCTATGGGGCCAACGTCCTGACTTTC	CASSSYGANVLTF
TRBV28	TRBJ2-1	many	.	TGTGCCAGCCGCAATTTAATGGGGCAAAATGAGCAGTTCTTC	CASRNLMGQNEQFF
TRBV10-3	TRBJ2-2	many	.	TGTGCCATCAGTGAGGGGCTCCGCACCGGGGAGCTGTTTTTT	CAISEGLRTGELFF
TRBV29-1	TRBJ2-4	.	TRBD2	TGCAGCGTTCAGGTGGGAGGGTCGGGGGACATTCAGTACTTC	CSVQVGGSGDIQYF
TRBV24-1	TRBJ2-2	.	.	TGTGCCACCAGTCGAACGCTGGGTAGATTGGCCGGGGAGCTGTTTTTT	CATSRTLGRLAGELFF
TRBV20-1	TRBJ2-1	.	TRBD2	TGCAGTGCTCCCCCTCCGGGGACTAGCGGGAGGGTTTTCTACAATGAGCAGTTCTTC	CSAPPPGTSGRVFYNEQFF
TRBV6-4	TRBJ1-5	many	.	TGTGCCAGCAGTGAACGGAGGGGCAATCAGCCCCAGCATTTT	CASSERRGNQPQHF
TRBV6-2/TRBV6-3	TRBJ2-2	.	.	TGTGCCAGCAGTTACTCGTCCGCCGGGGAGCTGTTTTTT	CASSYSSAGELFF
TRBV7-2	TRBJ2-7	many	TRBD2	TGTGCCAGCAGCCCACCGGGACTAGGAGGTTTAAAGGAGCAGTACTTC	CASSPPGLGGLKEQYF
TRBV24-1	TRBJ2-1	.	TRBD1	TGTGCCACCAGTGATTTGAACCCGAGGGGTAAGGGACAGGGGAGAAATGAGCAGTTCTTC	CATSDLNPRGKGQGRNEQFF
TRBV20-1	TRBJ2-1	few	.	TGCAGTGCTAGCTGGGAAAGTGTCAGCTCCTACAATGAGCAGTTCTTC	CSASWESVSSYNEQFF
TRBV20-1	TRBJ2-1	many	TRBD2	TGCAGTGCCCCCCATGCGGGAGTCGGCAATGAGCAGTTCTTC	CSAPHAGVGNEQFF
TRBV7-9	TRBJ2-2	many	.	TGTGCCAGCAGCTACCCGGTGGCGGACGACCAAGCGAACACCGGGGAGCTGTTTTTT	CASSYPVADDQANTGELFF
TRBV7-3	TRBJ2-2	many	TRBD1	TGTGCCAGCAGCCCTACCGGGACAGGGCCCCCCTTAGGCACCGGGGAGCTGTTTTTT	CASSPTGTGPPLGTGELFF
TRBV7-2	TRBJ2-1	many	TRBD2	TGTGCCAGCAGCTTAGAGGGACTAGCACTCCATGAGCAGTTCTTC	CASSLEGLALHEQFF
TRBV18	TRBJ1-1	once	TRBD1	TGTGCCAGCTCGCCCCGACAGGGAGTATTGAACACTGAAGCTTTCTTT	CASSPRQGVLNTEAFF
TRBV6-1	TRBJ2-1	many	.	TGTGCCAGCAGTGAAAAAACAGGCCCCAATGAGCAGTTCTTC	CASSEKTGPNEQFF
TRBV20-1	TRBJ2-3	many	.	TGCAGTGCTAGAGTGGACAACACAGATACGCAGTATTTT	CSARVDNTDTQYF
TRBV6-1	TRBJ1-3	few	.	TGTGCCAGCACCCGTGGGGGGCTCGTCTCTGGAAACACCATATATTTT	CASTRGGLVSGNTIYF
TRBV7-3	TRBJ2-5	many	TRBD2	TGTGCCAGCAGCTTATTGGGGGGAGGGACGGGAGAGACCCAGTACTTC	CASSLLGGGTGETQYF
TRBV18	TRBJ2-7	many	.	TGTGCCAGCTCACCTACCGGGACCAAGTCCGAGCAGTACTTC	CASSPTGTKSEQYF